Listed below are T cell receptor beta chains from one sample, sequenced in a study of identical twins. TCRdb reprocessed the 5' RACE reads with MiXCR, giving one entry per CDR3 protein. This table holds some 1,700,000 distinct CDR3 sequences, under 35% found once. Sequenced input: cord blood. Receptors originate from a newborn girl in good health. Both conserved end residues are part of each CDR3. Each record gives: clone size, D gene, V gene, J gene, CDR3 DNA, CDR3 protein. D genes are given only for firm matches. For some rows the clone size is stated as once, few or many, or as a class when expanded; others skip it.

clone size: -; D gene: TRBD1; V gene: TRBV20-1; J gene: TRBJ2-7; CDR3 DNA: TGCAGTGCTAGAGATCAGTCGGGACAGGTGAGCTCCTACGAGCAGTACTTC; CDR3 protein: CSARDQSGQVSSYEQYF
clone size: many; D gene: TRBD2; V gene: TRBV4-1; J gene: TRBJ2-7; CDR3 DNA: TGCGCCAGCAGCCAAGAACGACTAGCGGGAGCCTACGAGCAGTACTTC; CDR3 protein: CASSQERLAGAYEQYF
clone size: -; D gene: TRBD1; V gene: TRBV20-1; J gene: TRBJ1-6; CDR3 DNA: TGCAGTGCTGTCACCGGGACAGGGGGGAATTCACCCCTCCACTTT; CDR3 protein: CSAVTGTGGNSPLHF
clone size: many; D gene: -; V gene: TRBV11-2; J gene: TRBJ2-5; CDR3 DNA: TGTGCCAGCAGCTTAGATCCAGAGACCCAGTACTTC; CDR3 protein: CASSLDPETQYF
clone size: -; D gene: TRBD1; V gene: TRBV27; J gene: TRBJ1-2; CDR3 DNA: TGTGCCAGCAGTCACGGGACAGGGGCGGATTTCTATGGCTACACCTTC; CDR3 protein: CASSHGTGADFYGYTF
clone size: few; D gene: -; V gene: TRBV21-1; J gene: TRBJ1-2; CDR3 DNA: TGTGCCAGCAGCATACCGGCTGATCCCAACTATGGCTACACCTTC; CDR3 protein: CASSIPADPNYGYTF
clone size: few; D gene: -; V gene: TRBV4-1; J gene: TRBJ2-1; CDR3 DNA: TGCGCCAGCAGCCAAGATGGGTATGAGCCAAATGAGCAGTTCTTC; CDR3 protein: CASSQDGYEPNEQFF
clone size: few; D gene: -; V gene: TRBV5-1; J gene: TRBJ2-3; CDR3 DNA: TGCGCCAGCGGGGATTTCACAGATACGCAGTATTTT; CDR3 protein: CASGDFTDTQYF
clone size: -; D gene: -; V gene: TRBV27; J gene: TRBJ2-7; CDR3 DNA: TGTGCCAGCAGTTTAAGGGGTCTAGGGTCCTACGAGCAGTACTTC; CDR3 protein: CASSLRGLGSYEQYF
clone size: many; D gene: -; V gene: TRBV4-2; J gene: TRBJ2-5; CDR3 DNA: TGTGCCAGCAGCCCGGATTCCTTTACGGAGACCCAGTACTTC; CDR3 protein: CASSPDSFTETQYF
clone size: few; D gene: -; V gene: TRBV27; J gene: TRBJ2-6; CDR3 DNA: TGTGCCAGCAGTTCCCCACTTAGGCTCGTCTCTGGGGCCAACGTCCTGACTTTC; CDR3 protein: CASSSPLRLVSGANVLTF
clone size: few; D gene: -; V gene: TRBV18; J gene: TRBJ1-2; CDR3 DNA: TGTGCCAGCGCTGATAACACGGCCACCTATGGCTACACCTTC; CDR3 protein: CASADNTATYGYTF
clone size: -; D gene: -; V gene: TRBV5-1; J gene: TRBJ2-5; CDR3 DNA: TGCGCCAGCCTTCGCGACTACACTCAAGAGACCCAGTACTTC; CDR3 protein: CASLRDYTQETQYF
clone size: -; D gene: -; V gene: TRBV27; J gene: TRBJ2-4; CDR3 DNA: TGTGCCAGCAGTTTAGCGCCCAAAAACATTCAGTACTTC; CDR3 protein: CASSLAPKNIQYF